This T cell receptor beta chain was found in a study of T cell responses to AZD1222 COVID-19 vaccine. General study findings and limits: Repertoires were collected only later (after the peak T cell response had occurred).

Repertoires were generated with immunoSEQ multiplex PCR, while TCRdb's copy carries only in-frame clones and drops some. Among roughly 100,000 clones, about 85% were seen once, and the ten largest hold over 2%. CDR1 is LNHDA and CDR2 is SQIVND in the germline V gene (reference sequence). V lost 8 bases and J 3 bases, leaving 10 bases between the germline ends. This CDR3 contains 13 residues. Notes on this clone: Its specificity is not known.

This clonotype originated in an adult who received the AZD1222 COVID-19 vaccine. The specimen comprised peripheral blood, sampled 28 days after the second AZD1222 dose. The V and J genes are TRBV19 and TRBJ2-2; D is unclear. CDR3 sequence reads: CASHFGYTGELFF. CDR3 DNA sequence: TGTGCCAGTCACTTCGGGTACACCGGGGAGCTGTTTTTT.